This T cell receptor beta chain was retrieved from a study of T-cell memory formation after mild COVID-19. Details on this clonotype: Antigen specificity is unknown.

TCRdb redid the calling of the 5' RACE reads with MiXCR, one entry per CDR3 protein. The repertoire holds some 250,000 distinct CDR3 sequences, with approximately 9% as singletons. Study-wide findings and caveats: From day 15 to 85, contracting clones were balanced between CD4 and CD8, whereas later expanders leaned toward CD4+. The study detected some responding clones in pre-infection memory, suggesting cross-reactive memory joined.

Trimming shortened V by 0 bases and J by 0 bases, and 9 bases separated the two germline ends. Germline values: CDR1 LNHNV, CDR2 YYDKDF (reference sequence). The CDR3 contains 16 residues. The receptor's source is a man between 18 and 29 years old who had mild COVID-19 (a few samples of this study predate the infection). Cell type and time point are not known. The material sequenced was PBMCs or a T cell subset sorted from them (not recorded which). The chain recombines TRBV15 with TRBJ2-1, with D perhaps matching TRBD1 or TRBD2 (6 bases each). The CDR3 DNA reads TGTGCCACCAGCAGAGATTGGGGGGCCTCCTACAATGAGCAGTTCTTC. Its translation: CATSRDWGASYNEQFF.